These T cell receptor beta chains were read from a single sample in a study of human T cells and chemical hapten exposure. TCRdb passed the RACE reads through MiXCR, listing each CDR3 protein once. The sample yields 200,000 to 300,000 distinct CDR3 sequences, approximately 8.6% seen once. The sequencing here drew on whole blood, taken in connection with sensitization to the hapten diphenylcyclopropenone (DPC). All receptors come from a woman aged 40 to 55 with alopecia areata. Some clones in this sample may be carry-over from other donors' samples. Each CDR3 is given with its conserved first and last residue. D genes are given only for firm matches. Clone size, where shown, is once, few, many, or a class for clones that have expanded.

size,J,V,D,DNA,CDR3
NA,TRBJ1-2,TRBV20-1,NA,TGCAGTGCCCCATCCTGGAAAGGGCATGGCTACACCTTC,CSAPSWKGHGYTF
NA,TRBJ1-1,TRBV6-1,NA,TGTGCCAGCAGTGAAGCAGGCCGTAACACTGAAGCTTTCTTT,CASSEAGRNTEAFF
NA,TRBJ1-2,TRBV29-1,NA,TGCAGCGTGCGGGCGGGGTCTAACTATGGCTACACCTTC,CSVRAGSNYGYTF
many,TRBJ2-7,TRBV28,NA,TGTGCCAGCAGGCGGGACAGTCCCTACGAGCAGTACTTC,CASRRDSPYEQYF
NA,TRBJ2-6,TRBV2,TRBD1,TGTGCCAGCAGTGCGACAGGGCGATCTGGGGCCAACGTCCTGACTTTC,CASSATGRSGANVLTF
many,TRBJ2-7,TRBV20-1,NA,TGCAGTGCTAGACGCCAGCGTACCTACGAGCAGTACTTC,CSARRQRTYEQYF
few,TRBJ1-5,TRBV12-3/TRBV12-4,NA,TGTGCCAGCAGTCCAGTCGGTGGGATTCAGCCCCAGCATTTT,CASSPVGGIQPQHF
few,TRBJ2-5,TRBV14,NA,TGTGCCAGCAGTAATCACCTGGGGGAGACCCAGTACTTC,CASSNHLGETQYF
few,TRBJ2-7,TRBV4-2,TRBD1,TGTGCCAGCAGCCACGGACAGGGGGCAGGCGAGCAGTACTTC,CASSHGQGAGEQYF
few,TRBJ1-5,TRBV10-3,NA,TGTGCCATCAGTGAGTCCGTTAGTTACTTACATTTT,CAISESVSYLHF
NA,TRBJ2-2,TRBV7-2,NA,TGTGCCAGCAGCTCCTACAGGGACACCGGGGAGCTGTTTTTT,CASSSYRDTGELFF
NA,TRBJ1-4,TRBV7-6,NA,TGTGCCAGCAGCTTAGGCCCTAATGAAAAACTGTTTTTT,CASSLGPNEKLFF
few,TRBJ2-5,TRBV20-1,NA,TGCAGTGCCCCCCCATTCCGGGATGGAGAGACCCAGTACTTC,CSAPPFRDGETQYF
NA,TRBJ2-7,TRBV7-9,NA,TGTGCCAGCAGCCCACCGGGGCCGTCCTCCTACGAGCAGTACTTC,CASSPPGPSSYEQYF
NA,TRBJ2-7,TRBV6-5,TRBD1,TGTGCCAACAGTTACTCCAGGGGGCTAGCCCTCCAGGAGCAGTACTTC,CANSYSRGLALQEQYF
many,TRBJ2-1,TRBV27,TRBD2,TGTGCCAGCAGTCTTACTAGCGGGAGTACTAATGAGCAGTTCTTC,CASSLTSGSTNEQFF
NA,TRBJ2-2,TRBV4-3,NA,TGCGCCAGCAGCCAAGCCCCCCAGGACACCGGGGAGCTGTTTTTT,CASSQAPQDTGELFF
NA,TRBJ2-3,TRBV11-2,NA,TGTGCCAGCAAAGGAAAGGGGTCCCCCACAGATACGCAGTATTTT,CASKGKGSPTDTQYF
NA,TRBJ2-5,TRBV5-1,NA,TGCGCCAGCAGCACACAAGCTCAAGAGACCCAGTACTTC,CASSTQAQETQYF
few,TRBJ2-3,TRBV28,TRBD1,TGTGCCAGCACCCCGGGACAGGGGGGGCGACATACGCAGTATTTT,CASTPGQGGRHTQYF
NA,TRBJ2-7,TRBV7-2,NA,TGTGCCAGCAGCTTAGTGCTGGGATTAGCAGGCGAGCAGTACTTC,CASSLVLGLAGEQYF
few,TRBJ2-1,TRBV20-1,NA,TGCAGTGCTAGAGATCCCACTAGCAGAGAGCAGTTCTTC,CSARDPTSREQFF
many,TRBJ2-6,TRBV20-1,NA,TGCAGTGCCAGGGACTCCCGGAACTCTGGGGCCAACGTCCTGACTTTC,CSARDSRNSGANVLTF
NA,TRBJ2-3,TRBV5-1,NA,TGCGCCAGCAGCTTGTCTGACACAGATACGCAGTATTTT,CASSLSDTDTQYF
few,TRBJ2-7,TRBV29-1,NA,TGCAGCGTTGGGAGTAGCAGCTACGAGCAGTACTTC,CSVGSSSYEQYF
NA,TRBJ1-5,TRBV28,NA,TGTGCCAGCAGCCCGACGGGAGTAGGCAATCAGCCCCAGCATTTT,CASSPTGVGNQPQHF
few,TRBJ2-5,TRBV4-1,TRBD1,TGCGCCAGCAGCCTTCACAGGGGTTTACAGACCCAGTACTTC,CASSLHRGLQTQYF
few,TRBJ1-1,TRBV29-1,NA,TGCAGCGGGGAGGTGAACACTGAAGCTTTCTTT,CSGEVNTEAFF
few,TRBJ2-3,TRBV28,TRBD1,TGTGCCAGCAGTCCGACAGGGGGACGGGGAGATACGCAGTATTTT,CASSPTGGRGDTQYF
few,TRBJ2-5,TRBV28,NA,TGTGCCAGCAGTTTAGTTAGGGCGGCATCCGGGGAGACCCAGTACTTC,CASSLVRAASGETQYF
few,TRBJ2-1,TRBV2,NA,TGTGCCAGCAGTAGGGCCCAGGCGTTGGATGAGCAGTTCTTC,CASSRAQALDEQFF
NA,TRBJ2-3,TRBV9,NA,TGTGCCAGCAGCGTAGGGACCTACCCGTCCGGGCGAAATACGCAGTATTTT,CASSVGTYPSGRNTQYF
NA,TRBJ1-5,TRBV6-1,NA,TGTGCCAGCAGTGTGATCCAGGGCCCGGATCAGCCCCAGCATTTT,CASSVIQGPDQPQHF
NA,TRBJ1-5,TRBV30,NA,TGTGCCTGGGGGACAATTCGCGATCAGCCCCAGCATTTT,CAWGTIRDQPQHF
many,TRBJ2-4,TRBV5-1,NA,TGCGCCAGCAGCTCGGGACAACAAAGACTAGCCAAAAACATTCAGTACTTC,CASSSGQQRLAKNIQYF
NA,TRBJ2-3,TRBV29-1,NA,TGCAGCGTTGGGGATGCTCGCACAGATACGCAGTATTTT,CSVGDARTDTQYF
few,TRBJ2-7,TRBV28,TRBD2,TGTGCCAGCAGTTTCCCTCGGACTAGCGGGAGGACCTACGAGCAGTACTTC,CASSFPRTSGRTYEQYF
many,TRBJ1-4,TRBV4-1,TRBD1,TGCGCCAGCAGCCAAGACGGGACAGGGGTTGCTAATGAAAAACTGTTTTTT,CASSQDGTGVANEKLFF
many,TRBJ2-1,TRBV5-1,NA,TGCGCCAGCAGCTTGGAGGCAGGTACTAGGGAGCAGTTCTTC,CASSLEAGTREQFF
NA,TRBJ2-5,TRBV6-6,TRBD2,TGTGCCACCTCGTCGACTAGCGGGAGGTTGGAGACCCAGTACTTC,CATSSTSGRLETQYF
NA,TRBJ2-3,TRBV7-7,TRBD2,TGTGCTAGCAGCACGACTAGCGGGGGCCTGGGAGATACGCAGTATTTT,CASSTTSGGLGDTQYF
NA,TRBJ2-7,TRBV6-5,TRBD2,TGTGCCAGCAGTGAGACTAGCGGGAGGGTTGCCGAGCAGTACTTC,CASSETSGRVAEQYF
few,TRBJ2-1,TRBV5-1,TRBD1,TGCGCCAGCAGCTTACAACCGGGACAGGTATCCTACAATGAGCAGTTCTTC,CASSLQPGQVSYNEQFF
many,TRBJ2-3,TRBV7-3,NA,TGTGCCAGCAGAGGCCCGGACATCACAGATACGCAGTATTTT,CASRGPDITDTQYF
NA,TRBJ2-5,TRBV3-1,NA,TGTGCCAGCAGCCAGCGTCAGGGGTACCCAAAGGACCAGTACTTC,CASSQRQGYPKDQYF
NA,TRBJ2-2,TRBV4-2,NA,TGTGCCAGCAGCCCCGGCTCCGGGAACACCGGGGAGCTGTTTTTT,CASSPGSGNTGELFF